The 4 T cell receptor beta chains reported below all come from one sample, sequenced in a study of blood T cell repertoires in COVID-19. Sequencing used immunoSEQ multiplex PCR; TCRdb keeps in-frame clones, though not all of them. The table lists approximately 280,000 clones, roughly 85% of them singletons, with 5% in the top ten. Material: PBMCs or T cells enriched from blood (not recorded which). These receptors were collected from a man aged 35 to 55 who had been exposed to COVID-19.

The rearrangement links TRBV2 to TRBJ1-1; D perhaps matches TRBD1 (6 bases). Germline loops: CDR1 SNHLY, CDR2 FYNNEI. V was trimmed by 2 bases and J by 11 bases, leaving 18 bases between them. CDR3 length equals 14 residues. The CDR3 sequence is CASSETGGGVEAFF. CDR3 nucleotide sequence: TGTGCCAGCAGTGAAACCGGCGGGGGCGTCGAGGCTTTCTTT.

The genes are TRBV30 and TRBJ2-1, with 12 bases matching TRBD2. J gave up 10 bases and V 4 bases, and 5 bases lay outside the gene matches. The CDR3 sequence is 13 residues long. Per the germline V gene, CDR1 is GTSNPN and CDR2 is SVGIG (reference sequence). In nucleotides, the CDR3 is TGTGCCTGGATAGGACTAGCGGGACGGGAGCAGTTCTTC. Translation gives CAWIGLAGREQFF.

CDR3 bases: TGTGCCATCACCGTCCTACCACTAGCGGGAAGATACGAGCAGTACTTC. Translated, it gives CAITVLPLAGRYEQYF. V is TRBV10-3 and J is TRBJ2-7, with TRBD2 identical over 10 bases. CDR1 ENHRY and CDR2 SYGVKD come from the germline V gene. This CDR3 has 16 residues. Losses at the gene ends were 7 bases for V and 4 bases for J; bases not matched to a gene: 13.

There are a few counts of this clone. J is TRBJ1-5 and V is TRBV30, with D tentatively TRBD1 (5 bases). The CDR3 has 14 amino acids. CDR1 is GTSNPN, CDR2 SVGIG, per germline (reference sequence). The ends were cut back, 1 base at V and 7 bases at J, with 14 bases in the middle. The CDR3 DNA is TGTGCCTGGAGTGAGGGACGGAGGGGACAGCCCCAGCATTTT. Its translation: CAWSEGRRGQPQHF.